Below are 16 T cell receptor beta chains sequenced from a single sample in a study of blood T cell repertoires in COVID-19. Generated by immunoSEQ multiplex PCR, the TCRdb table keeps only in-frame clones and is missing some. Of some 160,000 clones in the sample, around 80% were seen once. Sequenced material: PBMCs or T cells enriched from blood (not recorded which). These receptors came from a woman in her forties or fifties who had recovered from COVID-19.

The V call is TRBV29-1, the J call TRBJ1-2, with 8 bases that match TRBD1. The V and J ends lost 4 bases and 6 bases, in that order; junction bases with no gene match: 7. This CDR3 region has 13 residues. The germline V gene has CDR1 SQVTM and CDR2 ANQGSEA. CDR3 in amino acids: CSVVRTGLDGYTF. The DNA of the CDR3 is TGCAGCGTTGTCCGGACAGGGCTCGATGGCTACACCTTC.

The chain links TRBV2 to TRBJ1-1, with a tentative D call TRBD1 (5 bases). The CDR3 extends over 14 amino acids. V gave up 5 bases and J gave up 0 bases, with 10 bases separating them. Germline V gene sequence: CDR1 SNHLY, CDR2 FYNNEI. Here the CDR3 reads CASSYRSMNTEAFF. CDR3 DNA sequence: TGTGCCAGCAGTTACAGGTCCATGAACACTGAAGCTTTCTTT.

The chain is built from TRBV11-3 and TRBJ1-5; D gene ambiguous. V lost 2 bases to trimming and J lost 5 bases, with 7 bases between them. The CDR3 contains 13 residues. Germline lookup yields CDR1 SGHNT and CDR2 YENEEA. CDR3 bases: TGTGCCAGCAGCTTAACATCCTATCAGCCCCAGCATTTT. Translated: CASSLTSYQPQHF. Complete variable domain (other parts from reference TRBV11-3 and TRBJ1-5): EAGVVQSPRYKIIEKKQPVAFWCNPISGHNTLYWYLQNLGQGPELLIRYENEEAVDDSQLPKDRFSAERLKGVDSTLKIQPAELGDSAVYLCASSLTSYQPQHFGDGTRLSIL.

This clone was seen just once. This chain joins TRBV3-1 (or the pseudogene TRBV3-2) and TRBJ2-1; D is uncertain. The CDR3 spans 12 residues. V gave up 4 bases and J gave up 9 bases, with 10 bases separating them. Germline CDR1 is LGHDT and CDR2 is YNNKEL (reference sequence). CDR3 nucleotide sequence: TGTGCCAGCAGCCGCGGAGCGAGTGAGCAGTTCTTC. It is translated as CASSRGASEQFF.

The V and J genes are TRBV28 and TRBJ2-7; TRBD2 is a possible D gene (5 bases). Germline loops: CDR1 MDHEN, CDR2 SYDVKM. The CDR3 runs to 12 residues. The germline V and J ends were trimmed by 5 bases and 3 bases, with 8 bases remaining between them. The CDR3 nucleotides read TGTGCCAGCAGTACGACTATCTACGAGCAGTACTTC. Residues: CASSTTIYEQYF.

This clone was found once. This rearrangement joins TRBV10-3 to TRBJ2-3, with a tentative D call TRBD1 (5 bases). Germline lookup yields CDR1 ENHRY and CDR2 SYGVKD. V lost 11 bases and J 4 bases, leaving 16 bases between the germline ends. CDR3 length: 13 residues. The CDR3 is CAARAPSADTQYF. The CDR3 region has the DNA TGTGCCGCCAGGGCGCCTTCCGCAGATACGCAGTATTTT.

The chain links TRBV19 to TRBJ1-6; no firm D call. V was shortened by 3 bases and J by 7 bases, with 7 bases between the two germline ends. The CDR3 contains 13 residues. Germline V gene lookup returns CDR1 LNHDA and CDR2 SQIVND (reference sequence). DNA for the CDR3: TGTGCCAGTAGTATCTCGGTGAATTCACCCCTCCACTTT. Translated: CASSISVNSPLHF.

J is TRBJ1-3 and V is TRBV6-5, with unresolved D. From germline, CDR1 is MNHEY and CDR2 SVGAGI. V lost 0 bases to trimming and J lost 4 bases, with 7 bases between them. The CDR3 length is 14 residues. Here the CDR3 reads CASSYSRQGNTIYF. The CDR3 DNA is TGTGCCAGCAGTTACTCGAGACAAGGAAACACCATATATTTT.

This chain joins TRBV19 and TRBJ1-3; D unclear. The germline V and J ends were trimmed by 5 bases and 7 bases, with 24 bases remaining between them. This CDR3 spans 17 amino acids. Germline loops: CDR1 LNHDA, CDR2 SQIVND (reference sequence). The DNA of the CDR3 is TGTGCCAGTAGTCCCGCCCTAACAGCGGTGGTGAGGAACACCATATATTTT. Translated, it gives CASSPALTAVVRNTIYF.

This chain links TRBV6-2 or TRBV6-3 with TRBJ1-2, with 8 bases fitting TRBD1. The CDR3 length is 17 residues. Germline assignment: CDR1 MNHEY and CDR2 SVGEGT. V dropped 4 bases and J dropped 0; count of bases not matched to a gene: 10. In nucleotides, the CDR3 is TGTGCCAGCAGTTCCATTCTCGACAGGGGCGCTAACTATGGCTACACCTTC. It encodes CASSSILDRGANYGYTF.

CDR3 DNA: TGCGCCAGCAGGGCGGGACTAGCGGGTGATAATGAGCAGTTCTTC. This encodes CASRAGLAGDNEQFF. V is TRBV5-1 and J is TRBJ2-1, with 12 positions matching TRBD2. The CDR3 extends over 15 amino acids. Germline CDR1 is SGHRS and CDR2 is YFSETQ. V trimming: 5 bases; J trimming: 7 bases; junction bases outside the gene matches: 7.

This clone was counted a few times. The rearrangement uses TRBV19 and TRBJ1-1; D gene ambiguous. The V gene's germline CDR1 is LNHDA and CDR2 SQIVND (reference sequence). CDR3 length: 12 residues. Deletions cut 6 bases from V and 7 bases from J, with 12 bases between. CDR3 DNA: TGTGCCAGTAGCCCTACAGAAAATGAAGCTTTCTTT. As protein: CASSPTENEAFF.

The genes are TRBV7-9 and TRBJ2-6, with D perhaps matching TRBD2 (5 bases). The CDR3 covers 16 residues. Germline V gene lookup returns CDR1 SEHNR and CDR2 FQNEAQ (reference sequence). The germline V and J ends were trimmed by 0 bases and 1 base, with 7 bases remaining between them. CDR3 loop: CASSLARGSGANVLTF. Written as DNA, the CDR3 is TGTGCCAGCAGCTTAGCAAGAGGGTCTGGGGCCAACGTCCTGACTTTC.

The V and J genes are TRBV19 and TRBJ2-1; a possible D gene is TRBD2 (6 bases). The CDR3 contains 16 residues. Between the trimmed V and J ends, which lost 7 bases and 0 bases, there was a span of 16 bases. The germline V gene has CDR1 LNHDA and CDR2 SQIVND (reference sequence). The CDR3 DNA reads TGTGCCAGTACGTGGCGGGGCGGGGTCTCCTACAATGAGCAGTTCTTC. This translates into CASTWRGGVSYNEQFF.

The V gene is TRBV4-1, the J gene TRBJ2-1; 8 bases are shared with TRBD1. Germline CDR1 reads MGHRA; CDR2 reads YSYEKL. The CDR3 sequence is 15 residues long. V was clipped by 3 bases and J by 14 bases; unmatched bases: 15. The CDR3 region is CASSQAGGQGFAEFF. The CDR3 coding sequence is TGCGCCAGCAGCCAGGCCGGTGGACAGGGTTTCGCGGAGTTCTTC.

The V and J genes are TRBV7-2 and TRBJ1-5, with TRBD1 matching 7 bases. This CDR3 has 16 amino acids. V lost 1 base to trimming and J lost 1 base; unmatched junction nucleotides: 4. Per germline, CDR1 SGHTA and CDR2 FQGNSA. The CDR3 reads CASSLGAGGSNQPQHF. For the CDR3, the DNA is TGTGCCAGCAGCTTAGGGGCAGGGGGGAGCAATCAGCCCCAGCATTTT.